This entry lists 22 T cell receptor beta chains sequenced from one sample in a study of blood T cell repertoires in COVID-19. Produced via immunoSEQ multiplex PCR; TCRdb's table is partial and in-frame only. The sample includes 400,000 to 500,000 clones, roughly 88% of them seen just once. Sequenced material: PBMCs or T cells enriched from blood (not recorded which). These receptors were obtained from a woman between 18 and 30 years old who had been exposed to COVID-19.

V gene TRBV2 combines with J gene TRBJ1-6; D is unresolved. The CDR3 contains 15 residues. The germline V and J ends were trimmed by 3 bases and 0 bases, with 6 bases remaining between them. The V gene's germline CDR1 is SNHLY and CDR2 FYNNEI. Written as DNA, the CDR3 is TGTGCCAGCAGTGAGCGGGGCTCCTATAATTCACCCCTCCACTTT. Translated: CASSERGSYNSPLHF.

CDR3 DNA sequence: TGTGCCAGCAGCGTAGCTACGTCGAGCGGGGCCGGCACAGATACGCAGTATTTT. Encoded protein: CASSVATSSGAGTDTQYF. This chain connects TRBV9 to TRBJ2-3, with 7 bases aligning to TRBD2. V gave up 0 bases and J gave up 1 base; unmatched junction bases: 11. This CDR3 is 18 amino acids long. In germline, CDR1 is SGDLS, CDR2 YYNGEE.

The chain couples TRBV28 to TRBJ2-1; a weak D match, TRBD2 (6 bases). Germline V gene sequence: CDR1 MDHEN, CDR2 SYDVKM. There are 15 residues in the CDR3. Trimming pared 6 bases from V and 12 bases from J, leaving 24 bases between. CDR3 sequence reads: CASRIRDFPRGRQFF. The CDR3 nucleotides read TGTGCCAGCAGGATACGGGACTTCCCTAGAGGACGGCAGTTCTTC.

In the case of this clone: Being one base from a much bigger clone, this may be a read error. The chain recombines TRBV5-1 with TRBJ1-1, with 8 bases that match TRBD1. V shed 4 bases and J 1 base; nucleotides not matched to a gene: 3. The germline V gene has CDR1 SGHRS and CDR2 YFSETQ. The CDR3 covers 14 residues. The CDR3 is CASSPGTGNTEAFF. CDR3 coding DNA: TGCGCCAGCAGCCCCGGGACAGGGAACACTGAAGCTTTCTTT.

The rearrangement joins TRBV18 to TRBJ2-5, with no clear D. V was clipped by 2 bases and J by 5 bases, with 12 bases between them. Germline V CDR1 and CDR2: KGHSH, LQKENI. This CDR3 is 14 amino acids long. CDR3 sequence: CASSPVLEEETQYF. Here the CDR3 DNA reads TGTGCCAGCTCACCAGTCCTAGAGGAGGAGACCCAGTACTTC.

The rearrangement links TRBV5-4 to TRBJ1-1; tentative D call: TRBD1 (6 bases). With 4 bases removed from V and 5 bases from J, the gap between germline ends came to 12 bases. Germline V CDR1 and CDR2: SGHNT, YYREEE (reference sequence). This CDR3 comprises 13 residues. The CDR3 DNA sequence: TGTGCCAGCAGCACACACAGGGTAACTGAAGCTTTCTTT. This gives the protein CASSTHRVTEAFF.

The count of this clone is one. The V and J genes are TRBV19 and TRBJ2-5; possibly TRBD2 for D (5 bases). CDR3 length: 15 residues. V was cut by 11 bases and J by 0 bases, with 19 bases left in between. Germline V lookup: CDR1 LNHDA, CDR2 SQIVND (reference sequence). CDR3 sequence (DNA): TGTGCCTCGAGGAAGGCGGGCCCGTACCAAGAGACCCAGTACTTC. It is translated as CASRKAGPYQETQYF.

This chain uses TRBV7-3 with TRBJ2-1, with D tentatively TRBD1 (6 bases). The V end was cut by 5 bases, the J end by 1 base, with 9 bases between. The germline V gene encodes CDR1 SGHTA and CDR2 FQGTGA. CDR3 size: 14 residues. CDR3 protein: CASSPGVSYNEQFF. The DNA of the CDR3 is TGTGCCAGCAGCCCAGGGGTTTCCTACAATGAGCAGTTCTTC. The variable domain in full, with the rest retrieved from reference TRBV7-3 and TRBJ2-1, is GAGVSQTPSNKVTEKGKYVELRCDPISGHTALYWYRQSLGQGPEFLIYFQGTGAADDSGLPNDRFFAVRPEGSVSTLKIQRTERGDSAVYLCASSPGVSYNEQFFGPGTRLTVL.

The DNA of the CDR3 is TGTGCCAGCAGGTCTGGGCTAGCGGGATGGGCCGGCACAGATACGCAGTATTTT. Translation gives CASRSGLAGWAGTDTQYF. V and J are TRBV28 and TRBJ2-3; 9 bases fit TRBD2. The CDR3 contains 18 residues. V was pared by 6 bases and J by 1 base, with 14 bases of the junction left unmatched. CDR1 MDHEN and CDR2 SYDVKM come from the germline V gene.

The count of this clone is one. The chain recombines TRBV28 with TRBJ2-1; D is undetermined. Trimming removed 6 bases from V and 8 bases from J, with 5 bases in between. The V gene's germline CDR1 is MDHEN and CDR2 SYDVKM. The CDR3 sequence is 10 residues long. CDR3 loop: CASSTYEQFF. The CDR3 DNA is TGTGCCAGCAGCACATATGAGCAGTTCTTC.

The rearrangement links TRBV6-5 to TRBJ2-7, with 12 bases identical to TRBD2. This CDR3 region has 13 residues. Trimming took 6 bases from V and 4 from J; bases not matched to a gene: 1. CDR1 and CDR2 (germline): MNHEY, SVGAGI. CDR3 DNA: TGTGCCAGCAGGACTAGCGGGAGTTACGAGCAGTACTTC. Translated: CASRTSGSYEQYF.

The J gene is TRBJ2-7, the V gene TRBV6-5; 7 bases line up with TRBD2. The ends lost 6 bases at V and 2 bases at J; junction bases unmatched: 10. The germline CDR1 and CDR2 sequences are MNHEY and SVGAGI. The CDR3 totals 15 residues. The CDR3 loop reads CASSLGGTGTYEQYF. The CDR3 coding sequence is TGTGCCAGCAGCCTCGGGGGGACCGGTACCTACGAGCAGTACTTC.

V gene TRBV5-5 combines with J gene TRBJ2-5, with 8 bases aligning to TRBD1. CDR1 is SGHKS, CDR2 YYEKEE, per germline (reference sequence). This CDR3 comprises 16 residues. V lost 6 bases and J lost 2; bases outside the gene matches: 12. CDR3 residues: CASTLVGQGAQETQYF. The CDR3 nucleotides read TGTGCCAGCACCCTGGTGGGGCAGGGGGCTCAAGAGACCCAGTACTTC.

The CDR3 spells CASSVGLETQYF. The CDR3 bases are TGTGCCAGCAGTGTTGGCCTTGAGACCCAGTACTTC. The rearrangement joins TRBV25-1 to TRBJ2-5; D call uncertain. The germline gives CDR1 MGHDK, CDR2 SYGVNS. This CDR3 region has 12 residues. Trimming pared 4 bases from V and 5 bases from J, leaving 8 bases between.

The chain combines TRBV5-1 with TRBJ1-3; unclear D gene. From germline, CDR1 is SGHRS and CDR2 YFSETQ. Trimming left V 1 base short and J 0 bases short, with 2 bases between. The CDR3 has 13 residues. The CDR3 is CASSLYSGNTIYF. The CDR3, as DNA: TGCGCCAGCAGCTTGTACTCTGGAAACACCATATATTTT. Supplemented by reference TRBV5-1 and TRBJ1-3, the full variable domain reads KAGVTQTPRYLIKTRGQQVTLSCSPISGHRSVSWYQQTPGQGLQFLFEYFSETQRNKGNFPGRFSGRQFSNSRSEMNVSTLELGDSALYLCASSLYSGNTIYFGEGSWLTVV.

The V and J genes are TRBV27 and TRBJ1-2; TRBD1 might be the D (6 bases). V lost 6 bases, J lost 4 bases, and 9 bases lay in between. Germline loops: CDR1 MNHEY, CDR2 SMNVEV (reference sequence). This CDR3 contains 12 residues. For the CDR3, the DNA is TGTGCCAGCAGGGGGGCCTTCTATGGCTACACCTTC. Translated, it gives CASRGAFYGYTF.

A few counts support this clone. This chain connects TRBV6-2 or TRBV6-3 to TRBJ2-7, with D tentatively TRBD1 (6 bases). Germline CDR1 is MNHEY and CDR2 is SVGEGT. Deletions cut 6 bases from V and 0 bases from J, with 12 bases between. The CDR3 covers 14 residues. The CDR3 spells CASSKQGSSYEQYF. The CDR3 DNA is TGTGCCAGCAGCAAACAGGGCAGCTCCTACGAGCAGTACTTC.

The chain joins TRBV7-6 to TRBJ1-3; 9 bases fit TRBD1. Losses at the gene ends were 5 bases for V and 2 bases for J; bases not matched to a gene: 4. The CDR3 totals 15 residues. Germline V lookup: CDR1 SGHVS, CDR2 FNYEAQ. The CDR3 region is CASSPRTGAGNTIYF. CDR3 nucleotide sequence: TGTGCCAGCAGCCCAAGGACAGGGGCTGGAAACACCATATATTTT.

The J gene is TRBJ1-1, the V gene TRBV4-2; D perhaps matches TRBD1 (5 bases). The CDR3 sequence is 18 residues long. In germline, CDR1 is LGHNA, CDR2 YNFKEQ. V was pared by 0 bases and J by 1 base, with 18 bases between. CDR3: CASSQDSRSGWRNTEAFF. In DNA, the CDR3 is TGTGCCAGCAGCCAAGATTCTAGGTCAGGGTGGAGGAACACTGAAGCTTTCTTT.

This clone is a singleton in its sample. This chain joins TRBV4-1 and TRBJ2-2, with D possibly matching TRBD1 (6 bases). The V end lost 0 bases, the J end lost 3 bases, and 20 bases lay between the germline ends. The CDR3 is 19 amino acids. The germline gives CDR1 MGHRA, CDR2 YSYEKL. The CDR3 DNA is TGCGCCAGCAGCCAAGAATACGTAGGGTCAGGGGCTTACACCGGGGAGCTGTTTTTT. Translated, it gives CASSQEYVGSGAYTGELFF.

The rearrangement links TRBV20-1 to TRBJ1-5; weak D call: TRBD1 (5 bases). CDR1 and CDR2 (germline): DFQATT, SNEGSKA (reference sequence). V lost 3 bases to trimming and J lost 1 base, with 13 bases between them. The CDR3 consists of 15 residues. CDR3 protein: CSASIGGRSNQPQHF. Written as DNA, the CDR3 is TGCAGTGCTAGTATCGGGGGACGAAGCAATCAGCCCCAGCATTTT.

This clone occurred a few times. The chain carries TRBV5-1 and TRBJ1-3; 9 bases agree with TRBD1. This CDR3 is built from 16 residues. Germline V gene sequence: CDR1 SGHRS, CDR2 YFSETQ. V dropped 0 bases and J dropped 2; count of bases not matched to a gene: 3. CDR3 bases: TGCGCCAGCAGCTTGGCGGACAGGGGAACTGGAAACACCATATATTTT. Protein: CASSLADRGTGNTIYF.